This T cell receptor (beta chain) was profiled in a study of blood T cell repertoires in COVID-19. Across the whole study: Donors in the United States, Italy and Spain gave samples during acute or convalescent COVID-19. Sources were T cells, B-cell-depleted T cells, or PBMCs; the material itself was cDNA or gDNA.

The CDR3 sequence is 13 residues long. The V gene's germline CDR1 is MNHEY and CDR2 SVGAGI. Trimming cost V 5 bases and J 6 bases, with 10 bases left between them. Per the original methods: Counts of nucleated cells, estimated from reference gene primer amplification, were obtained. TCRdb's table, derived via immunoSEQ multiplex PCR, lists solely in-frame clones and lacks some. V and J calls and clone size are copied from that table; D and trimming were computed from the DNA. The sample yields approximately 210,000 clones, 82% seen once. This clonotype was obtained from a woman aged 40 to 49 with acute or convalescent COVID-19. V gene TRBV6-5 combines with J gene TRBJ2-2; perhaps TRBD1 as D (5 bases). The sample was peripheral blood. CDR3 bases: TGTGCCAGCAGTAGTTGGGGCCCCGGGGAGCTGTTTTTT. Protein: CASSSWGPGELFF.